This TCR beta chain was documented in a study of shared clonotypes between healthy human individuals. Study-level information: Aged between 18 and 49, the donors were a couple of women and three men. Regarding the study as a whole: Enrolling few donors narrowed the genetic and exposure-history diversity that was represented. Among non-shared clonotypes, generation probabilities were lower than among those shared by all four donors.

In the case of this clone: Its specificity is unknown.

CDR1 is MNHNS and CDR2 is SASEGT in the germline V gene. Trimming pared 8 bases from V and 4 bases from J, leaving 17 bases between. This CDR3 has 14 amino acids. Assay execution took place at the deep level. Measured with immunoSEQ multiplex PCR; TCRdb has only the in-frame clones, and not every one. The sample records approximately 2.5 million clones, roughly 93% being singletons. Sequencing was carried out using naive CD4+ T cells from PBMCs. Noted subset: CD45RA+ positively selected. V and J are TRBV6-1 and TRBJ1-1, with D maybe TRBD1 (5 bases). The receptor was derived from a man aged 18-30 years in good health. Some clones in this sample may be carry-over from other donors' samples. CDR3 sequence: CASPGGSGVTEAFF. The CDR3 nucleotides are TGTGCCAGCCCGGGGGGGTCCGGGGTCACTGAAGCTTTCTTT.